This TCR beta chain came from a study of cytomegalovirus exposure and HLA in healthy donors. From germline, CDR1 is SGHTA and CDR2 FQGTGA. The J segment lost 3 bases and the V segment lost 4 bases, leaving 8 bases of the junction unmatched. The CDR3 runs to 15 residues. PCR employed 60 Vbeta and 13 Jbeta primers. Clones were sequenced by immunoSEQ multiplex PCR, and TCRdb holds only the in-frame ones, with some missing. Here the sample spans about 200,000 clones, roughly 85% being singletons. The study's findings and limits: Later work associated roughly 15,000 TCR beta sequences with HLA alleles at 0.05 false discovery rate. Analyses of presence/absence relied on an assumption of roughly uniform sequencing depth across donors. An analysis that came later showed most CMV-associated TCR beta chains appearing HLA-restricted.

Details on this clone: The antigen remains undetermined.

The V gene is TRBV7-3, the J gene TRBJ2-7; 8 positions agree with TRBD1. The clonotype comes from a man between 18 and 29 years old in good health and CMV-seronegative. Sequenced material: PBMCs. CDR3 DNA: TGTGCCAGCAGCTCGCCGGGACAGGAAATCTACGAGCAGTACTTC. The encoded protein is CASSSPGQEIYEQYF.